This TCR beta chain came from a study of T cell changes during pregnancy in multiple sclerosis. TCRdb's table, derived via immunoSEQ multiplex PCR, lists solely in-frame clones and lacks some. The table includes 55,000 to 85,000 clones, roughly 92% detected once. The ends lost 1 base at V and 0 bases at J; junction bases unmatched: 3. CDR1 KGHSH and CDR2 LQKENI come from the germline V gene. This CDR3 contains 15 residues. The sample in question was peripheral blood, obtained in the third trimester of pregnancy. The chain recombines TRBV18 with TRBJ2-7, with 7 bases that match TRBD2. This TCR was recovered from a female donor with multiple sclerosis, enrolled in a pregnancy study. CDR3 coding DNA: TGTGCCAGCTCACCACTTAGCGGGCCCTCCTACGAGCAGTACTTC. It is translated as CASSPLSGPSYEQYF.